The 15 T cell receptor beta chains reported below all come from one sample, sequenced in a study of blood T cell repertoires in COVID-19. TCRdb's copy holds only in-frame clones and misses some; the assay was immunoSEQ multiplex PCR. The sample contains roughly 20,000 clones, about 80% of which appear only once. Sequencing input: peripheral blood. The receptors here all came from an elderly man with acute or convalescent COVID-19.

V usage is TRBV2 and J usage is TRBJ1-5; 9 nucleotides agree with TRBD1. Trimming removed 6 bases from V and 4 bases from J; junction bases left unmatched: 1. This CDR3 region has 13 residues. In germline, CDR1 is SNHLY, CDR2 FYNNEI. CDR3 in amino acids: CASRGQGNQPQHF. CDR3 sequence (DNA): TGTGCCAGCAGAGGACAGGGGAATCAGCCCCAGCATTTT.

The chain combines TRBV2 with TRBJ2-5; D not resolved. Trimming shortened V by 8 bases and J by 0 bases, and 7 bases separated the two germline ends. The CDR3 has 12 amino acids. Per germline, CDR1 SNHLY and CDR2 FYNNEI. The CDR3 DNA reads as TGTGCCAGCGGGCAGGACCAAGAGACCCAGTACTTC. It encodes CASGQDQETQYF.

The chain links TRBV5-6 to TRBJ2-5; D remains unclear. V dropped 2 bases and J dropped 5 bases, with 10 bases sitting between them. Per the germline V gene, CDR1 is SGHDT and CDR2 is YYEEEE. The CDR3 totals 13 residues. CDR3 nucleotide sequence: TGTGCCAGCAGCTTACGCGGCGAGGAGACCCAGTACTTC. Its translation is CASSLRGEETQYF.

The chain employs TRBV6-5 and TRBJ2-1, with 7 bases aligning to TRBD2. The ends lost 0 bases at V and 7 bases at J; junction bases unmatched: 6. CDR1 is MNHEY and CDR2 is SVGAGI in the germline V gene. This CDR3 comprises 15 residues. This chain's CDR3 is CASSYSGGGVNEQFF. CDR3 nucleotides: TGTGCCAGCAGTTACTCGGGTGGGGGGGTTAATGAGCAGTTCTTC.

The chain carries TRBV3-1 (or the pseudogene TRBV3-2) and TRBJ1-1; 7 bases fit TRBD1. V gave up 0 bases and J gave up 3 bases; unmatched junction bases: 7. The CDR3 is 16 residues long. Germline CDR1 and CDR2: LGHDT and YNNKEL (reference sequence). The CDR3 nucleotides read TGTGCCAGCAGCCAAGATAAAGGACAGGTCCACACTGAAGCTTTCTTT. This translates into CASSQDKGQVHTEAFF.

The chain joins TRBV7-2 to TRBJ1-2; TRBD1 matches at 7 bases. With V trimmed by 7 bases and J by 2 bases, 10 bases remained unmatched. The CDR3 is made up of 15 amino acids. CDR1 and CDR2 (germline): SGHTA, FQGNSA. Here the CDR3 DNA reads TGTGCCAGCATCCTTCGACAGGGCGCAAACTATGGCTACACCTTC. It codes for CASILRQGANYGYTF.

The V gene is TRBV6-2 or TRBV6-3, the J gene TRBJ1-2, with D tentatively TRBD1 (5 bases). Germline V gene data show CDR1 as MNHEY and CDR2 as SVGEGT. The CDR3 has 17 amino acids. Deletions cut 2 bases from V and 4 bases from J, with 20 bases between. CDR3 DNA: TGTGCCAGCAGTTACCACCTCAGGGTGAGGCCCTTCTATGGCTACACCTTC. Translating gives CASSYHLRVRPFYGYTF.

The chain combines TRBV5-4 with TRBJ1-2, with a tentative D call TRBD1 (6 bases). CDR1 is SGHNT and CDR2 is YYREEE in the germline V gene (reference sequence). V lost 3 bases, J lost 0 bases, and 21 bases lay in between. This CDR3 region has 18 residues. The CDR3: CASSWASGAVIPNYGYTF. The CDR3 DNA is TGTGCCAGCAGCTGGGCTTCAGGGGCCGTCATACCTAACTATGGCTACACCTTC.

In this sample, this clone turned up a few times. The gene calls are TRBV19 and TRBJ1-5; D remains ambiguous. The CDR3 is 15 amino acids. Germline lookup yields CDR1 LNHDA and CDR2 SQIVND (reference sequence). The ends were cut back, 1 base at V and 6 bases at J, with 13 bases in the middle. The CDR3 nucleotides read TGTGCCAGTAGTATAGTAGCCTTGGGTGGTCAGCCCCAGCATTTT. Amino acids: CASSIVALGGQPQHF.

The rearrangement uses TRBV6-5 and TRBJ1-5, with TRBD1 as a possible D gene (5 bases). V dropped 6 bases and J dropped 7 bases, with 13 bases sitting between them. The CDR3 runs to 13 residues. The germline gives CDR1 MNHEY, CDR2 SVGAGI. The CDR3 DNA reads TGTGCCAGCAGCGCGGCTCAGGGCCAGCCCCAGCATTTT. As protein: CASSAAQGQPQHF.

J is TRBJ1-3 and V is TRBV11-2; 8 bases match TRBD1. This CDR3 region has 15 residues. Germline CDR1 SGHAT, CDR2 FQNNGV. V lost 5 bases to trimming and J lost 2 bases; unmatched junction nucleotides: 5. The CDR3 region is CASSLRGPTGNTIYF. DNA of the CDR3: TGTGCCAGCAGCCTCAGGGGGCCGACTGGAAACACCATATATTTT.

This clone was counted a single time. V is TRBV4-1 and J is TRBJ1-2; TRBD1 is a possible D gene (5 bases). V dropped 1 base and J dropped 4 bases, with 7 bases sitting between them. CDR1 is MGHRA and CDR2 is YSYEKL in the germline V gene. CDR3 length: 13 amino acids. The CDR3 loop reads CASSQAGIYGYTF. CDR3 in DNA: TGCGCCAGCAGCCAAGCAGGGATCTATGGCTACACCTTC.

This clone was observed a few times. The gene calls are TRBV5-5 and TRBJ1-1, with unresolved D. The CDR3 has 15 residues. The germline gives CDR1 SGHKS, CDR2 YYEKEE (reference sequence). V gave up 2 bases and J gave up 7 bases, with 18 bases separating them. The CDR3, as DNA: TGTGCCAGCAGCTTAATTACGGGAAGGGTGGATGAAGCTTTCTTT. Protein sequence: CASSLITGRVDEAFF.

The chain couples TRBV18 to TRBJ2-2; possible D gene TRBD1, 6 bases. V was cut by 2 bases and J by 0 bases, with 7 bases left in between. This CDR3 is 15 amino acids long. Germline V gene lookup returns CDR1 KGHSH and CDR2 LQKENI. The DNA for the CDR3 is TGTGCCAGCTCACCAGGGACAACGAACACCGGGGAGCTGTTTTTT. This sequence encodes CASSPGTTNTGELFF.

The chain combines TRBV18 with TRBJ2-2; D gene uncertain. CDR1 is KGHSH, CDR2 LQKENI, per germline. The V end was cut by 0 bases, the J end by 4 bases, with 3 bases between. The CDR3 spans 13 residues. In DNA form, the CDR3 reads TGTGCCAGCTCACCACCGAGCACCGGGGAGCTGTTTTTT. As protein: CASSPPSTGELFF.